These 3 T cell receptor beta chains share one sample of origin, sequenced in a study of beta chain features in type 1 diabetes. Study-wide findings and caveats: A moderate, significant TCRB CDR3 shortening appeared in type 1 diabetes across four CD4+ subsets.

The authors reverse transcribed all of the isolated RNA, so sequencing captured expressed TCRB transcripts. Profiled with immunoSEQ multiplex PCR; TCRdb holds only in-frame clones, not every one. The sample holds approximately 150,000 clones, 9% seen once. The antigens for these receptors are not known. Material for sequencing was central memory CD4+ T cells from blood. The receptors were sampled from a man aged 30-40 years with type 1 diabetes.

This clone was seen a handful of times. This chain joins TRBV4-3 and TRBJ1-2; 7 bases are a match to TRBD1. In germline, CDR1 is LGHNA, CDR2 YSLEER. V was clipped by 2 bases and J by 7 bases; unmatched bases: 7. The CDR3 totals 14 residues. CDR3 protein: CASSQSTGSSGYTF. DNA for the CDR3: TGCGCCAGCAGCCAATCGACAGGGTCTTCTGGCTACACCTTC.

The rearrangement links TRBV7-9 to TRBJ2-3, with 8 bases identical to TRBD2. With V trimmed by 4 bases and J by 6 bases, 6 bases remained unmatched. Germline CDR1 and CDR2: SEHNR and FQNEAQ (reference sequence). The CDR3 is 14 amino acids. Here the CDR3 reads CASSSRGAPDTQYF. In DNA form, the CDR3 reads TGTGCCAGCAGCTCGCGGGGGGCACCCGATACGCAGTATTTT. Complete variable domain (other parts from reference TRBV7-9 and TRBJ2-3): DTGVSQNPRHKITKRGQNVTFRCDPISEHNRLYWYRQTLGQGPEFLTYFQNEAQLEKSRLLSDRFSAERPKGSFSTLEIQRTEQGDSAMYLCASSSRGAPDTQYFGPGTRLTVL.

V gene TRBV6-5 combines with J gene TRBJ2-2; 11 nucleotides agree with TRBD2. CDR1 and CDR2 (germline): MNHEY, SVGAGI. The CDR3 totals 15 residues. The ends lost 8 bases at V and 4 bases at J; junction bases unmatched: 6. The CDR3 region has the DNA TGTGCCAGCGGCACTAGCGGGGGCCTCACCGGGGAGCTGTTTTTT. The encoded protein is CASGTSGGLTGELFF.